This T cell receptor beta chain was identified in a study of T cells in narcolepsy. General study findings and limits: Same-patient CSF and blood CD4+ T cell clonotypes included HCRT-specific and TRIB2-specific autoreactive ones. Autoreactive clone sequences were missing from some blood memory CD4+ repertoires. Blood of same and different patients, but not healthy controls, reportedly held recurring autoreactive clonotypes.

Notes on this clone: Its specificity is not known.

Using immunoSEQ multiplex PCR, the repertoire was profiled, and TCRdb retains in-frame clones only, with some absent. The table includes about 40,000 clones, 70% to 85% detected once. This CDR3 contains 15 residues. V was trimmed by 0 bases and J by 7 bases, leaving 14 bases between them. Germline V lookup: CDR1 SGDLS, CDR2 YYNGEE. The gene calls are TRBV9 and TRBJ2-1; no clear D gene. The TCR sequence derives from a human donor with narcolepsy. Sequencing was carried out using CD45RA- memory CD4+ T cells from PBMCs. The CDR3 DNA reads TGTGCCAGCAGCGTAGTAACGGGTGTCGGTAATGAGCAGTTCTTC. It translates to CASSVVTGVGNEQFF.